This is a list of T cell receptor beta chains from one sample in a study of molecular identifiers for immune sequencing clone quantification. TCRdb fed the PCR reads into MiXCR, producing one record per CDR3 protein. Of roughly 320,000 distinct CDR3 sequences listed, under 25% were seen once; the top ten hold approximately 0.74%. The sequenced sample was naive CD8+ T cells from blood, with Jurkat cell RNA spiked in. These receptors came from a human donor in good health. Some libraries in this study had Jurkat cell RNA spiked in. Each CDR3 is given with its conserved first and last residue. The D gene is left open where the match is weak. Some rows mark clone size as missing; the rest say once, few, many or name a class of expanded clone.

>many|19|TRBJ2-7|-|TRBV9
TGTGCCAGCAGCGTAGGCGATAATGTGGGGCCCATCAGCTCCTACGAGCAGTACTTC
CASSVGDNVGPISSYEQYF
>many|13|TRBJ2-7|-|TRBV7-9
TGTGCCAGCAGCTTCCCCGGGGTGGGGGAGCAGTACTTC
CASSFPGVGEQYF
>few|15|TRBJ2-7|-|TRBV7-2
TGTGCCAGCAGCTTAGGTCCTGCGGGCACCTACGAGCAGTACTTC
CASSLGPAGTYEQYF
>few|13|TRBJ2-1|-|TRBV11-2
TGTGCCAGCAGCTTAATGGATGCAAATGAGCAGTTCTTC
CASSLMDANEQFF
>few|17|TRBJ1-5|TRBD1|TRBV6-2/TRBV6-3
TGTGCCAGCAGTAACCTACAGGGGGCGTTGGGCAATCAGCCCCAGCATTTT
CASSNLQGALGNQPQHF
>-|15|TRBJ2-7|-|TRBV27
TGTGCCAGCAGTCCCCGATCGGCCGTCTCCTACGAGCAGTACTTC
CASSPRSAVSYEQYF
>-|14|TRBJ2-7|-|TRBV27
TGTGCCAGCAGTTTATCGGGTCCTTTTGAGGAGCAGTACTTC
CASSLSGPFEEQYF
>many|15|TRBJ2-7|-|TRBV9
TGTGCCAGCAGCGTAGGCCTAGCTGCTACCTACGAGCAGTACTTC
CASSVGLAATYEQYF
>few|14|TRBJ2-7|-|TRBV12-3/TRBV12-4
TGTGCCAGCAGTCCACGTTTCACCGCCTACGAGCAGTACTTC
CASSPRFTAYEQYF
>few|15|TRBJ1-1|-|TRBV27
TGTGCCAGCAGGGGGCAAGGGGCAGCGAACACTGAAGCTTTCTTT
CASRGQGAANTEAFF
>few|14|TRBJ2-1|-|TRBV11-2
TGTGCCAGCAGGAAACCTAGCGAGTACAATGAGCAGTTCTTC
CASRKPSEYNEQFF
>-|16|TRBJ2-3|-|TRBV3-1
TGTGCCAGCAGCCAAGATGCGGGAAAGGGTACAGATACGCAGTATTTT
CASSQDAGKGTDTQYF
>many|16|TRBJ1-1|-|TRBV6-2/TRBV6-3
TGTGCCAGCAGCCAGGGACTGCTGGAGGTGAACACTGAAGCTTTCTTT
CASSQGLLEVNTEAFF
>-|16|TRBJ2-1|-|TRBV7-8
TGTGCCAGCAGCCCTACGGCCCTTTGGGGATACAATGAGCAGTTCTTC
CASSPTALWGYNEQFF
>few|17|TRBJ2-1|TRBD1|TRBV7-9
TGTGCCAGCAGCCCGACGTCCGGGGACAGGGGGTATCATGAGCAGTTCTTC
CASSPTSGDRGYHEQFF
>many|12|TRBJ2-5|-|TRBV29-1
TGCAGCGTTGTGGGTGAGGTCGAGACCCAGTACTTC
CSVVGEVETQYF
>-|15|TRBJ2-3|TRBD2|TRBV30
TGTGCCTGGAGTATGGTAGCGGGAGTTTCAGATACGCAGTATTTT
CAWSMVAGVSDTQYF
>-|17|TRBJ2-1|TRBD2|TRBV6-6
TGTGCCAGCAGTCCCCGGACTAGCGGGGCTACCTACAATGAGCAGTTCTTC
CASSPRTSGATYNEQFF
>few|16|TRBJ2-1|TRBD2|TRBV27
TGTGCCAGCAGTTTAGTGGGCGGGAGGGCTTACAATGAGCAGTTCTTC
CASSLVGGRAYNEQFF
>-|17|TRBJ1-3|TRBD1|TRBV2
TGTGCCAGCAGCCTTTCTCCCGGGACAGCGGACGGAAACACCATATATTTT
CASSLSPGTADGNTIYF
>-|15|TRBJ2-5|TRBD2|TRBV5-1
TGCGCCAGCAGCTTGGGCCACGGGGGGAGAGAGACCCAGTACTTC
CASSLGHGGRETQYF
>-|13|TRBJ1-6|-|TRBV5-1
TGCGCCAGCAGCTTAGGGGGTAGTTCACCCCTCCACTTT
CASSLGGSSPLHF
>-|14|TRBJ2-5|-|TRBV27
TGTGCCAGCAAGAGACCAGGGAGCCAAGAGACCCAGTACTTC
CASKRPGSQETQYF
>many|17|TRBJ2-3|TRBD2|TRBV9
TGTGCCAGCAGCGTAGGTGGGCGGGGGGGATACACAGATACGCAGTATTTT
CASSVGGRGGYTDTQYF
>-|14|TRBJ2-3|-|TRBV7-3
TGTGCCAGCAGAATGGGGGCGGGCACAGATACGCAGTATTTT
CASRMGAGTDTQYF
>few|10|TRBJ1-2|-|TRBV6-6
TGTGCCAGCAGTCGTGCCGGCTACACCTTC
CASSRAGYTF
>-|13|TRBJ2-3|-|TRBV19
TGTGCCAGTAGCCGGCGAGACACAGATACGCAGTATTTT
CASSRRDTDTQYF
>-|15|TRBJ2-1|-|TRBV12-3/TRBV12-4
TGTGCCAGCAGTTTAGTGGGTTTACCCCTCGTTGAGCAGTTCTTC
CASSLVGLPLVEQFF
>-|14|TRBJ2-3|TRBD2|TRBV28
TGTGCCGGCAGTTTTTCGGGAGGGACAGATACGCAGTATTTT
CAGSFSGGTDTQYF
>many|14|TRBJ2-1|-|TRBV20-1
TGCAGTGCGGTGAACCGGGGTTCCTACAATGAGCAGTTCTTC
CSAVNRGSYNEQFF
>few|16|TRBJ2-6|-|TRBV28
TGTGCCAGCAGTTCAATCCGAAAATCTGGGGCCAACGTCCTGACTTTC
CASSSIRKSGANVLTF
>many|16|TRBJ1-5|TRBD1|TRBV5-6
TGTGCCAGCAGCGGCGGACAGGGAATAGTGAATCAGCCCCAGCATTTT
CASSGGQGIVNQPQHF
>few|18|TRBJ2-7|-|TRBV5-5
TGTGCCAGCATGTCTGGGAGTCGGGTTGAGGGACCAATCTACGAGCAGTACTTC
CASMSGSRVEGPIYEQYF
>-|15|TRBJ2-1|TRBD2|TRBV10-1
TGCGCCAGCAGGGAGACTAGCGGGACTCCCAATGAGCAGTTCTTC
CASRETSGTPNEQFF
>-|14|TRBJ2-7|-|TRBV6-5
TGTGCCAGCAGTTACGTGAGGTGGCAGGACGAGCAGTACTTC
CASSYVRWQDEQYF
>-|15|TRBJ1-6|-|TRBV4-3
TGCGCCAGCGGGGAGGTCGGGGCAACGGGTTCACCCCACCACTTT
CASGEVGATGSPHHF
>-|13|TRBJ1-2|-|TRBV18
TGTGCCAGCTCACCTGCAGAGAACTATGGCTACACCTTC
CASSPAENYGYTF
>-|12|TRBJ1-1|-|TRBV29-1
TGCAGCGTTGTGGGGGAGATCACTGAAGCTTTCTTT
CSVVGEITEAFF
>many|15|TRBJ2-1|TRBD2|TRBV11-2
TGTGCCAGCAGCTTTTCCCCCGGGACTAGTTTTGAGCAGTTCTTC
CASSFSPGTSFEQFF
>many|13|TRBJ2-7|-|TRBV7-9
TGTGCCAGCAGCTTAGGGGACGCTTACGAGCAGTACTTC
CASSLGDAYEQYF
>-|17|TRBJ2-2|TRBD1|TRBV7-9
TGTGCCAGCAGCTTAGTTGGACAGGCTGAGGACACCGGGGAGCTGTTTTTT
CASSLVGQAEDTGELFF
>few|16|TRBJ2-2|TRBD2|TRBV20-1
TGCAGTGCTAGAAGGGAGACTAGCGGGTACACCGGGGAGCTGTTTTTT
CSARRETSGYTGELFF